A single sample is the source of the 13 T cell receptor beta chains below, sequenced in a study of response to subunit inactivated influenza vaccine (dated by TCRdb to the late 2010s). Library prep was done by RT-PCR. The instrument given in TCRdb is Illumina HiSeq 2500. Using fastp trimming at Q25 and MiXCR clonotype assembly, TCRdb reanalyzed the public sequencing data and kept in-frame beta chains. Each entry merges the rows of one CDR3 protein and shows their most common DNA and genes. Recorded for this sample are 800,000 or so distinct CDR3 sequences; 21% of them occurred a single time. The ten largest clonotypes hold roughly a tenth of the sample. The input for sequencing was PBMCs from blood, taken roughly 5 days after vaccination. The receptors shown here come from a man in his fifties who received an inactivated influenza vaccine. Donor details come from another sample of the same person, matched by shared clones.

This clonotype was found a few times. This chain links TRBV20-1 with TRBJ2-7, with a possible D match to TRBD1 (5 bases). Trimming stripped 4 bases from V and 3 bases from J, with 16 bases between. The CDR3 length is 14 residues. The germline V gene has CDR1 DFQATT and CDR2 SNEGSKA (reference sequence). This CDR3 is CSAIFPLDNYEQYF. In DNA, the CDR3 is TGCAGTGCTATTTTCCCGCTGGACAACTACGAGCAGTACTTC.

This clonotype showed up just a few times. The chain joins TRBV27 to TRBJ2-7; 9 bases align to TRBD1. Germline V gives CDR1 MNHEY, CDR2 SMNVEV (reference sequence). The V and J ends lost 6 bases and 3 bases, in that order; junction bases with no gene match: 12. The CDR3 runs to 16 residues. The CDR3 DNA reads as TGTGCCAGCAGCGAAAGACAGGGGGGGACCGGCTACGAGCAGTACTTC. Encoded protein: CASSERQGGTGYEQYF.

This clonotype was seen more than once but under ten times. The chain is built from TRBV15 and TRBJ2-5, with 10 bases aligning to TRBD1. The CDR3 covers 14 residues. V lost 3 bases, J lost 5 bases, and 3 bases stayed unmatched. Germline lookup yields CDR1 LNHNV and CDR2 YYDKDF (reference sequence). Written as DNA, the CDR3 is TGTGCCACCAGCAGGGGACAGGGGAAGGAGACCCAGTACTTC. It codes for CATSRGQGKETQYF.

This chain uses TRBV12-3 or TRBV12-4 with TRBJ2-2; tentative D call: TRBD2 (6 bases). Trimming left V 5 bases short and J 4 bases short, with 11 bases between. This CDR3 comprises 14 residues. The CDR3 loop is CASSDRDFTGELFF. CDR3 nucleotides: TGTGCCAGCAGTGACCGGGACTTCACCGGGGAGCTGTTTTTT.

This clonotype came up many times. The CDR3 spells CASSLGTSGYYEQYF. The DNA for the CDR3 is TGTGCCAGCAGTCTCGGGACTAGCGGATATTACGAGCAGTACTTC. The rearrangement joins TRBV6-1 to TRBJ2-7; 11 bases fit TRBD2. The CDR3 is 15 residues long. Germline V CDR1 and CDR2: MNHNS, SASEGT. The trim removed 5 bases at V and 4 bases at J, leaving 7 bases unmatched.

This clonotype turned up a few times. The chain links TRBV6-1 to TRBJ2-1; 10 positions agree with TRBD2. This CDR3 is built from 16 residues. Trimming took 5 bases from V and 4 from J; bases not matched to a gene: 8. The germline V gene encodes CDR1 MNHNS and CDR2 SASEGT. The CDR3 is CASSQLPTSGYNEQFF. The CDR3 nucleotides read TGTGCCAGCAGTCAACTCCCGACTAGCGGGTACAATGAGCAGTTCTTC.

The chain links TRBV20-1 to TRBJ2-7; 13 nucleotides match TRBD2. V shed 6 bases and J 0 bases; nucleotides not matched to a gene: 14. The CDR3 is 18 residues long. Germline V lookup: CDR1 DFQATT, CDR2 SNEGSKA (reference sequence). CDR3 in DNA: TGCAGTGCCCCGAGCGTCCCGGGACTAGCGGGGAGCTCCTACGAGCAGTACTTC. Translation: CSAPSVPGLAGSSYEQYF.

V usage is TRBV6-1 and J usage is TRBJ2-3, with 10 positions matching TRBD2. The CDR3 has 15 residues. The V gene's germline CDR1 is MNHNS and CDR2 SASEGT. The V gene end was trimmed by 6 bases and the J gene end by 1 base; junction bases not matched to a gene: 4. The chain's CDR3 is CASRKGTSGTDTQYF. CDR3 DNA: TGTGCCAGCAGGAAGGGGACTAGCGGCACAGATACGCAGTATTTT.

This clonotype has at least ten counts. This chain connects TRBV29-1 to TRBJ2-7; a weak D match, TRBD1 (7 bases). Between the trimmed V and J ends, which lost 7 bases and 3 bases, there was a span of 19 bases. Germline CDR1 is SQVTM and CDR2 is ANQGSEA. The length of the CDR3 is 14 residues. For the CDR3, the DNA is TGCAGCGCCGCGGGACAGCTAGATAGCTACGAGCAGTACTTC. Translated, it gives CSAAGQLDSYEQYF.

This clonotype was found a few times. The chain carries TRBV5-6 and TRBJ2-1, with TRBD2 identical over 10 bases. From germline, CDR1 is SGHDT and CDR2 YYEEEE. The ends lost 0 bases at V and 6 bases at J; junction bases unmatched: 6. The CDR3 runs 16 residues. CDR3 in amino acids: CASSLGSGGATNEQFF. DNA for the CDR3: TGTGCCAGCAGCTTGGGAAGCGGGGGGGCCACCAATGAGCAGTTCTTC.

This clonotype was observed a handful of times. The chain links TRBV5-1 to TRBJ1-4; 8 nucleotides match TRBD1. After removal of 3 bases from V and 7 bases from J, the junction contained 8 bases not matched to a gene. CDR1 and CDR2 (germline): SGHRS, YFSETQ. The CDR3 has 15 residues. The DNA for the CDR3 is TGCGCCAGCAGCTCATCAGGGGGCGGGCGTGAAAAACTGTTTTTT. It encodes CASSSSGGGREKLFF. Drawing the rest from reference TRBV5-1 and TRBJ1-4, the complete variable domain is KAGVTQTPRYLIKTRGQQVTLSCSPISGHRSVSWYQQTPGQGLQFLFEYFSETQRNKGNFPGRFSGRQFSNSRSEMNVSTLELGDSALYLCASSSSGGGREKLFFGSGTQLSVL.

This clonotype has a handful of counts. This chain joins TRBV12-3 or TRBV12-4 and TRBJ1-5; 8 bases map to TRBD1. CDR3 length: 14 residues. V dropped 3 bases and J dropped 7; count of bases not matched to a gene: 5. The CDR3: CASSFDRGGQPQHF. As DNA, the CDR3 is TGTGCCAGCAGTTTCGACAGGGGAGGGCAGCCCCAGCATTTT.

The chain links TRBV5-5 to TRBJ2-1; D may be TRBD1 (6 bases). This CDR3 has 14 amino acids. The V end lost 4 bases, the J end lost 4 bases, and 12 bases lay between the germline ends. Germline CDR1 is SGHKS and CDR2 is YYEKEE (reference sequence). CDR3 bases: TGTGCCAGCAGCCATACAGGGCTGTACAATGAGCAGTTCTTC. Protein product: CASSHTGLYNEQFF.